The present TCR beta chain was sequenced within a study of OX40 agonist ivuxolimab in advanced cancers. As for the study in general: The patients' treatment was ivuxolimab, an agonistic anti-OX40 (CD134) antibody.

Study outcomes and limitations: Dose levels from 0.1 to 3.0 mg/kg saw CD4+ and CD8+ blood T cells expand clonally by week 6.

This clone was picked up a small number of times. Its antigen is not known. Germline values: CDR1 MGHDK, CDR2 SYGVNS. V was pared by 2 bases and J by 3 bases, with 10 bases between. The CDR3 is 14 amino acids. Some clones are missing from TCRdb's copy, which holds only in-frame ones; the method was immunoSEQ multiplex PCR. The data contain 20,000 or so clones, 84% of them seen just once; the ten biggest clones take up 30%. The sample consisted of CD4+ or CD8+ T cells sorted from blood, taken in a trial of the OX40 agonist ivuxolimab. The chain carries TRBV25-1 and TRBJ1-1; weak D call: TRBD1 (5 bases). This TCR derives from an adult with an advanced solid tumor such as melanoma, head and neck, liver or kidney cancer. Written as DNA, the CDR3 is TGTGCCAGCAGTGAAGCAGGGCGGCACACTGAAGCTTTCTTT. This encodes CASSEAGRHTEAFF. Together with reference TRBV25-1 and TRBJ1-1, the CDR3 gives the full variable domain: EADIYQTPRYLVIGTGKKITLECSQTMGHDKMYWYQQDPGMELHLIHYSYGVNSTEKGDLSSESTVSRIRTEHFPLTLESARPSHTSQYLCASSEAGRHTEAFFGQGTRLTVV.